This is a list of T cell receptor beta chains from one sample in a study of shared T cell receptors in the human thymus. The data were produced by immunoSEQ multiplex PCR, yet TCRdb's version contains in-frame clones alone and is incomplete. The sample shows over 350,000 clones, around 95% of them seen only once. Sample: thymocytes. Receptors originate from a human donor. Each CDR3 is given with its conserved first and last residue. The D gene is left open where the match is weak. Rows give clone size only sometimes, using once, few, many, or a class for an expanded clone.

d_call j_call clone_size v_call cdr3_aa cdr3_nt
. TRBJ1-4 . TRBV25-1 CASSDRESQTNEKLFF TGTGCCAGCAGTGACAGAGAAAGCCAAACTAATGAAAAACTGTTTTTT
. TRBJ1-1 . TRBV7-6 CASSHRQTRKSLNTEAFF TGTGCCAGCAGCCACCGACAGACCCGTAAGTCCTTGAACACTGAAGCTTTCTTT
. TRBJ1-1 . TRBV6-5 CASSSDLNTEAFF TGTGCCAGCAGTTCCGACCTGAACACTGAAGCTTTCTTT
. TRBJ2-2 . TRBV5-1 CASVPGSAEANTGELFF TGCGCCAGCGTTCCCGGCTCAGCGGAAGCGAACACCGGGGAGCTGTTTTTT
. TRBJ1-4 . TRBV27 CASSWGRPSLDNEKLFF TGTGCCAGCAGTTGGGGTCGACCTTCCCTGGATAATGAAAAACTGTTTTTT
. TRBJ2-7 . TRBV6-6 CASSLTGGGYYEQYF TGTGCCAGCAGTCTAACAGGGGGGGGTTACTACGAGCAGTACTTC
. TRBJ2-1 . TRBV29-1 CSVREDRNEQFF TGCAGCGTCCGGGAGGACAGGAATGAGCAGTTCTTC
. TRBJ2-2 . TRBV20-1 CSARSGGELFF TGCAGTGCCCGCTCCGGTGGGGAGCTGTTTTTT
. TRBJ2-7 . TRBV5-1 CASSLTGGGYEQYF TGCGCCAGCAGCTTGACCGGGGGAGGCTACGAGCAGTACTTC
TRBD2 TRBJ2-5 . TRBV27 CASSFLASGDQETQYF TGTGCCAGCAGTTTCTTGGCTAGCGGAGATCAAGAGACCCAGTACTTC
. TRBJ1-5 . TRBV7-2 CASSSQPSPGPKHQPQHF TGTGCCAGCAGCTCCCAACCCAGCCCGGGACCCAAACATCAGCCCCAGCATTTT
. TRBJ1-4 . TRBV28 CASSWEGVRVNEKLFF TGTGCCAGCAGTTGGGAAGGGGTCCGTGTGAATGAAAAACTGTTTTTT
. TRBJ1-1 . TRBV6-5 CASSHAGRGNTEAFF TGTGCCAGCAGCCACGCGGGTCGGGGGAACACTGAAGCTTTCTTT
TRBD1 TRBJ1-2 . TRBV6-1 CASSQRTGKGYTF TGTGCCAGCAGTCAACGGACAGGGAAGGGCTACACCTTC
. TRBJ2-2 . TRBV5-1 CASSLGLGDTGELFF TGCGCCAGCAGCTTGGGGCTAGGGGACACCGGGGAGCTGTTTTTT
TRBD1 TRBJ1-3 once TRBV28 CASSSGQERGNTIYF TGTGCCAGCAGTTCGGGACAGGAAAGAGGAAACACCATATATTTT